The 3 T cell receptor beta chains below come from one sample, sequenced in a study of response to subunit inactivated influenza vaccine. From the RT-PCR reads, TCRdb called clonotypes with MiXCR, one entry per CDR3 protein. The sample gives about half a million distinct CDR3 sequences, around 25% of which show up once; approximately 1.9% is in the top ten. The sequencing used CD4+ T cells sorted from PBMCs, collected more than 4 days after vaccination. The receptors originated from a man aged 50 to 60 who received an inactivated influenza vaccine.

This clonotype occurred a few times. This chain joins TRBV6-5 and TRBJ2-7, with 7 positions matching TRBD2. Losses at the gene ends were 2 bases for V and 7 bases for J; bases not matched to a gene: 5. Germline lookup yields CDR1 MNHEY and CDR2 SVGAGI. The CDR3 consists of 13 residues. The CDR3 DNA reads as TGTGCCAGCAGTTACGCGGGGGTTGGGGAGCAGTACTTC. This encodes CASSYAGVGEQYF.

This clonotype was detected only a few times. The gene calls are TRBV7-6 and TRBJ2-7; TRBD2 is a possible D gene (6 bases). Germline V gene lookup returns CDR1 SGHVS and CDR2 FNYEAQ. The CDR3 spans 13 residues. V was trimmed by 5 bases and J by 8 bases, leaving 16 bases between them. CDR3 sequence reads: CASSESRELKQYF. The CDR3 DNA is TGTGCCAGCAGCGAATCACGGGAGTTGAAGCAGTACTTC.

This clonotype was observed a handful of times. The rearrangement uses TRBV5-6 and TRBJ2-3; D is undetermined. Trimming shortened V by 4 bases and J by 0 bases, and 6 bases separated the two germline ends. This CDR3 comprises 13 residues. The germline gives CDR1 SGHDT, CDR2 YYEEEE. As DNA, the CDR3 is TGTGCCAGCAGCAACCCTAGCACAGATACGCAGTATTTT. Translating gives CASSNPSTDTQYF. Full variable domain (remainder filled in from reference TRBV5-6 and TRBJ2-3): DAGVTQSPTHLIKTRGQQVTLRCSPKSGHDTVSWYQQALGQGPQFIFQYYEEEERQRGNFPDRFSGHQFPNYSSELNVNALLLGDSALYLCASSNPSTDTQYFGPGTRLTVL.